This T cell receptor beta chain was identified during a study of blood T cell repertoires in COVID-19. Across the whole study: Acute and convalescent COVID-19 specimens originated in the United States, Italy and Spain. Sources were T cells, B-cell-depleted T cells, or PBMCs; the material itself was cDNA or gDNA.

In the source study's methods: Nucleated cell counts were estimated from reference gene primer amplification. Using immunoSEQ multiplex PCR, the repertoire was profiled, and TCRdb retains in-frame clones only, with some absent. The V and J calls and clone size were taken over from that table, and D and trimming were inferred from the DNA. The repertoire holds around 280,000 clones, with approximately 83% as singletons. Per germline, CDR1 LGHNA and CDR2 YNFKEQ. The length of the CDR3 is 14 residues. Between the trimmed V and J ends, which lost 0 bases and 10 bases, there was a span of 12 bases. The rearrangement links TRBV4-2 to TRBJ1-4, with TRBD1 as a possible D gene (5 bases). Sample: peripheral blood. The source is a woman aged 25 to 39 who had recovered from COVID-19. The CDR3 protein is CASSQEPAGGKLFF. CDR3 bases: TGTGCCAGCAGCCAAGAACCCGCGGGGGGAAAACTGTTTTTT.